The 11 T cell receptor beta chains presented below share a single source sample, sequenced in a study of T cells after yellow fever vaccination (dated by TCRdb to the late 2010s). The library was generated by 5' RACE. The sequencing machine was an Illumina HiSeq 2500. The raw public data were reprocessed by TCRdb itself: fastp quality trimming at Q25, MiXCR clonotype calling, in-frame beta chains only. Every distinct CDR3 protein forms one entry, paired with its most common genes and DNA. The sample table records around 600,000 distinct CDR3 sequences; 9% to 15% of these occur just once. The ten largest clonotypes hold more than 12% of the sample. In the paper's terms, the treatment or condition label means: live attenuated yellow fever vaccine strain. The starting material was PBMCs, obtained on the day of the yellow fever booster vaccination. The receptors here all came from a man aged 30 to 39 who received the YFV17D yellow fever vaccine.

This clonotype was counted between two and nine times. This chain connects TRBV2 to TRBJ2-7; a weak D match, TRBD2 (6 bases). This CDR3 region has 12 residues. Germline V lookup: CDR1 SNHLY, CDR2 FYNNEI. V gave up 4 bases and J gave up 5 bases, with 9 bases separating them. CDR3 region: CASSGRANEQYF. The CDR3 DNA reads TGTGCCAGCAGTGGGAGGGCTAACGAGCAGTACTTC.

This clonotype appeared many times. The chain carries TRBV20-1 and TRBJ2-3, with 7 nucleotides matching TRBD2. J gave up 0 bases and V 5 bases, and 5 bases lay outside the gene matches. Per germline, CDR1 DFQATT and CDR2 SNEGSKA (reference sequence). The CDR3 sequence is 14 residues long. CDR3 residues: CSARGSGSTDTQYF. CDR3 nucleotides: TGCAGTGCTCGCGGGAGTGGTAGCACAGATACGCAGTATTTT.

The V call is TRBV12-3 or TRBV12-4, the J call TRBJ2-7; the D is unclear. This CDR3 is built from 14 residues. Trimming took off 0 bases at V and 3 bases at J, with 9 bases between the two ends. CDR3 in amino acids: CASSLALADYEQYF. The CDR3 region has the DNA TGTGCCAGCAGTTTAGCGCTGGCCGACTACGAGCAGTACTTC.

The rearrangement links TRBV15 to TRBJ2-2, with D unresolved. Trimming stripped 1 base from V and 1 base from J, with 4 bases between. This CDR3 region has 14 residues. Germline V lookup: CDR1 LNHNV, CDR2 YYDKDF (reference sequence). CDR3 loop: CATSRAGNTGELFF. CDR3 bases: TGTGCCACCAGCAGAGCCGGGAACACCGGGGAGCTGTTTTTT.

The CDR3 DNA reads TGTGCCAGCGACCCCTCCGAGCAGTACTTC. Protein: CASDPSEQYF. The V call is TRBV7-9, the J call TRBJ2-7; no definite D call. The CDR3 covers 10 residues. Germline V gene lookup returns CDR1 SEHNR and CDR2 FQNEAQ (reference sequence). V was cut by 8 bases and J by 6 bases, with 8 bases left in between.

The chain combines TRBV9 with TRBJ1-4; D is uncertain. V shed 3 bases and J shed 0 bases, with 12 bases lying between them. The CDR3 covers 16 residues. Germline loops: CDR1 SGDLS, CDR2 YYNGEE. This CDR3 is CASSAVAVATNEKLFF. The CDR3 coding sequence is TGTGCCAGCAGCGCAGTCGCGGTTGCAACTAATGAAAAACTGTTTTTT.

V gene TRBV29-1 combines with J gene TRBJ2-2; D is perhaps TRBD1 or TRBD2 (6 bases each). CDR1 is SQVTM, CDR2 ANQGSEA, per germline. V shed 3 bases and J shed 6 bases, with 17 bases lying between them. The length of the CDR3 is 15 residues. This CDR3 is CSVEGRGVGSGELFF. The DNA of the CDR3 is TGCAGCGTTGAGGGAAGGGGGGTAGGCTCCGGGGAGCTGTTTTTT.

This clonotype was observed a few times. This chain joins TRBV7-2 and TRBJ2-5; possible D gene TRBD2, 6 bases. The germline gives CDR1 SGHTA, CDR2 FQGNSA. Trimming removed 10 bases at V and 3 bases at J, with 15 bases between. This CDR3 contains 13 residues. Written as DNA, the CDR3 is TGTGCCAACTCGCGGGGCAGGGAAGAGACCCAGTACTTC. Translated: CANSRGREETQYF.

The chain carries TRBV5-1 and TRBJ1-2; D not resolved. Germline V lookup: CDR1 SGHRS, CDR2 YFSETQ. The CDR3 is made up of 14 amino acids. The V end was cut by 0 bases, the J end by 6 bases, with 12 bases between. The CDR3: CASSLAGGENGYTF. CDR3 nucleotides: TGCGCCAGCAGCTTGGCCGGCGGGGAGAATGGCTACACCTTC.

This sequence joins TRBV13 and TRBJ1-4, with 7 bases lining up with TRBD1. V was clipped by 5 bases and J by 11 bases; unmatched bases: 8. The CDR3 is 13 residues long. The germline gives CDR1 PRHDT, CDR2 FYEKMQ (reference sequence). The CDR3 nucleotides read TGTGCCAGCAGCGCCAGGACAGGCGGGAAACTGTTTTTT. It is translated as CASSARTGGKLFF.

In this sample, this clonotype turned up a few times. The rearrangement links TRBV3-1 to TRBJ1-3; 8 bases are a match to TRBD1. The germline V gene encodes CDR1 LGHDT and CDR2 YNNKEL (reference sequence). V shed 2 bases, J shed 4 bases, and the junction held 4 bases outside the gene matches. The CDR3 has 15 amino acids. The CDR3 region is CASSQQGATGNTIYF. The CDR3 nucleotides are TGTGCCAGCAGCCAACAGGGGGCCACGGGAAACACCATATATTTT.